This entry is about one T cell receptor beta chain. Amplification used 60 Vbeta primers and 13 Jbeta primers. TCRdb keeps only in-frame clones here, not all; method: immunoSEQ multiplex PCR. Among 300,000 or so clones listed, almost 85% were seen once. The data belong to a study of cytomegalovirus exposure and HLA in healthy donors. V lost 1 base to trimming and J lost 8 bases; unmatched junction nucleotides: 4. Germline CDR1 reads SGHVS; CDR2 reads FQNEAQ. This CDR3 comprises 15 residues. The chain is built from TRBV7-8 and TRBJ2-1, with TRBD2 matching 11 bases. The source material was PBMCs. This receptor was identified in a woman in her 40s in good health and CMV-seropositive. The CDR3: CASSLVAGGIDEQFF. The DNA of the CDR3 is TGTGCCAGCAGCTTAGTAGCGGGAGGGATCGATGAGCAGTTCTTC.